Each of the 19 T cell receptor beta chains below was sequenced from the same sample in a study of blood T cells in healthy people across ages. Next came a second PCR, run for roughly 6 to 11 cycles, which used a sample-barcoded 5' primer along with a J-beta primer mix. TCRdb itself ran the 5' RACE reads through MiXCR, one entry per CDR3 protein. The repertoire holds about 1.8 million distinct CDR3 sequences, with about 50% as singletons. Sequencing used blood. These TCRs come from a woman aged 40 to 50 in good health.

The chain is built from TRBV6-2 or TRBV6-3 and TRBJ2-4; D is possibly TRBD1 (7 bases). The CDR3 length is 17 residues. CDR1 and CDR2 from the germline V gene are MNHEY and SVGEGT. V lost 6 bases and J 2 bases, leaving 20 bases between the germline ends. The CDR3 DNA reads TGTGCCAGCAGCCCCTTAGGAGGGGGCCCGACCAAAAACATTCAGTACTTC. Its translation is CASSPLGGGPTKNIQYF.

The rearrangement uses TRBV10-3 and TRBJ2-7; perhaps D is TRBD1 or TRBD2 (5 bases each). This CDR3 has 13 residues. The germline V gene has CDR1 ENHRY and CDR2 SYGVKD. The V and J ends lost 4 bases and 3 bases respectively, with 10 bases between them. CDR3 nucleotides: TGTGCCATCAGTGGGAGAGGGGTCTACGAGCAGTACTTC. As protein: CAISGRGVYEQYF.

This clonotype was counted a few times. The chain recombines TRBV20-1 with TRBJ2-7; D is tentatively TRBD1 or TRBD2 (6 bases each). CDR3 length: 14 amino acids. V lost 3 bases and J 0 bases, leaving 12 bases between the germline ends. Germline CDR1 is DFQATT and CDR2 is SNEGSKA (reference sequence). The CDR3 DNA reads as TGCAGTGCTAGTAAGGGGGGCAGCTCCTACGAGCAGTACTTC. It codes for CSASKGGSSYEQYF.

About this clonotype: A read error may be the cause here, since a much bigger clone is one base away. V is TRBV20-1 and J is TRBJ1-2; D is unresolved. CDR1 DFQATT and CDR2 SNEGSKA come from the germline V gene (reference sequence). This CDR3 has 10 amino acids. Here the CDR3 DNA reads TGCAGGGCTAGAGACTATGGCTACACCTTC. Its protein is CRARDYGYTF.

This chain uses TRBV20-1 with TRBJ2-1; 8 bases match TRBD2. J lost 5 bases, V lost 2 bases, and 11 bases had no gene match. This CDR3 has 16 residues. The germline V gene encodes CDR1 DFQATT and CDR2 SNEGSKA (reference sequence). As DNA, the CDR3 is TGCAGTGCTAGACGCCCCGGTAGCGGGGCTGACAATGAGCAGTTCTTC. Protein sequence: CSARRPGSGADNEQFF.

V and J are TRBV5-1 and TRBJ2-4; 7 bases line up with TRBD1. The J call is uncertain, as TRBJ2-7 better fits the DNA end. Germline V gene sequence: CDR1 SGHRS, CDR2 YFSETQ. The CDR3 totals 16 residues. The chain's CDR3 is CASSSRRQGSSYEQYF. For the CDR3, the DNA is TGCGCCAGCAGCTCCCGTAGACAGGGAAGCTCCTACGAGCAGTACTTC.

This clonotype was seen more than once but under ten times. The rearrangement joins TRBV11-1 to TRBJ2-6; D unresolved. Germline assignment: CDR1 SGHAT and CDR2 FQDESV (reference sequence). The CDR3 extends over 17 amino acids. V was cut by 5 bases and J by 0 bases, with 14 bases left in between. The CDR3 region has the DNA TGTGCCAGCAGCCCCCATTTTAGGCTCTCTGGGGCCAACGTCCTGACTTTC. Amino acid sequence: CASSPHFRLSGANVLTF. Filled out from reference TRBV11-1 and TRBJ2-6, the complete variable domain reads EAEVAQSPRYKITEKSQAVAFWCDPISGHATLYWYRQILGQGPELLVQFQDESVVDDSQLPKDRFSAERLKGVDSTLKIQPAELGDSAMYLCASSPHFRLSGANVLTFGAGSRLTVL.

This chain connects TRBV28 to TRBJ2-5; D uncertain. Germline CDR1 and CDR2: MDHEN and SYDVKM. The ends were cut back, 5 bases at V and 5 bases at J, with 12 bases in the middle. The CDR3 runs to 13 residues. In DNA, the CDR3 is TGTGCCAGCAGTGTAGTTCGTCCCGAGACCCAGTACTTC. Encoded protein: CASSVVRPETQYF. Full variable domain (outside the CDR3, taken from reference TRBV28 and TRBJ2-5): DVKVTQSSRYLVKRTGEKVFLECVQDMDHENMFWYRQDPGLGLRLIYFSYDVKMKEKGDIPEGYSVSREKKERFSLILESASTNQTSMYLCASSVVRPETQYFGPGTRLLVL.

Of note for this clonotype: Relative to the germline gene, one junction end is altered; a read error may explain this. The chain recombines TRBV2 with TRBJ2-5, with a possible D match to TRBD2 (6 bases). Germline CDR1 SNHLY, CDR2 FYNNEI. The CDR3 contains 15 residues. CDR3 amino acids: CASGDGTQSFMAQYF. The CDR3 DNA reads TGTGCCAGCGGTGATGGGACTCAATCCTTTATGGCCCAGTACTTC.

This clonotype was seen more than once but under ten times. This rearrangement joins TRBV7-2 to TRBJ2-1; TRBD1 aligns across 7 bases. This CDR3 has 12 amino acids. The trim removed 4 bases at V and 10 bases at J, leaving 4 bases unmatched. Germline values: CDR1 SGHTA, CDR2 FQGNSA. CDR3 sequence (DNA): TGTGCCAGCAGCTCCGGGACAGCCGAGCAGTTCTTC. Translation gives CASSSGTAEQFF.

The chain uses TRBV2 and TRBJ2-3; 8 bases fit TRBD1. Germline V gives CDR1 SNHLY, CDR2 FYNNEI. The CDR3 has 16 residues. The V segment lost 4 bases and the J segment 4 bases; nucleotides outside the gene matches: 10. The CDR3 loop is CASSVRTGNRADTQYF. DNA for the CDR3: TGTGCCAGCAGTGTTCGGACAGGGAACCGCGCAGATACGCAGTATTTT.

The genes are TRBV28 and TRBJ2-7; D remains unclear. The CDR3 loop spans 14 amino acids. Germline CDR1 and CDR2: MDHEN and SYDVKM. Deletions cut 5 bases from V and 3 bases from J, with 14 bases between. CDR3 sequence: CASSVLREDYEQYF. The CDR3, as DNA: TGTGCCAGCAGTGTATTGCGTGAAGACTACGAGCAGTACTTC.

The rearrangement uses TRBV6-5 and TRBJ2-5; no firm D call. Trimming shortened V by 7 bases and J by 2 bases, and 11 bases separated the two germline ends. The CDR3 covers 13 residues. Per the germline V gene, CDR1 is MNHEY and CDR2 is SVGAGI. The CDR3: CASTGHFQETQYF. The CDR3 nucleotides read TGTGCCAGCACTGGCCACTTTCAAGAGACCCAGTACTTC.

The chain joins TRBV20-1 to TRBJ2-1, with 11 bases lining up with TRBD2. V shed 3 bases and J 13 bases; nucleotides not matched to a gene: 11. There are 14 residues in the CDR3. The germline V gene has CDR1 DFQATT and CDR2 SNEGSKA (reference sequence). The CDR3 spells CSASRTSGSGDQFF. The CDR3 nucleotides are TGCAGTGCTAGTCGTACTAGCGGGAGCGGTGACCAGTTCTTC.

CDR3 DNA sequence: TGTGCCAGCAGCCAAGAAGGACTACGAGACAATGAGCAGTACTTC. Translation gives CASSQEGLRDNEQYF. This chain links TRBV4-2 with TRBJ2-4, with D tentatively TRBD2 (6 bases). The CDR3 length is 15 residues. The germline V gene encodes CDR1 LGHNA and CDR2 YNFKEQ. V shed 0 bases and J shed 13 bases, with 19 bases lying between them.

In its sample, this clonotype was seen a few times. The rearrangement joins TRBV7-2 to TRBJ2-3, with D hard to call. The CDR3 runs 14 residues. With 5 bases removed from V and 4 bases from J, the gap between germline ends came to 13 bases. Germline-derived CDR1 and CDR2 are SGHTA and FQGNSA. CDR3 loop: CASSQEGQADTQYF. The CDR3 coding sequence is TGTGCCAGCAGCCAGGAAGGGCAGGCAGATACGCAGTATTTT.

The V gene is TRBV7-2, the J gene TRBJ2-3; D unclear. Germline V gene data show CDR1 as SGHTA and CDR2 as FQGNSA. V was cut by 0 bases and J by 1 base, with 5 bases left in between. The CDR3 contains 14 residues. The CDR3 reads CASSLAVRTDTQYF. The DNA of the CDR3 is TGTGCCAGCAGCTTAGCAGTACGCACAGATACGCAGTATTTT. Full variable domain (remainder filled in from reference TRBV7-2 and TRBJ2-3): GAGVSQSPSNKVTEKGKDVELRCDPISGHTALYWYRQSLGQGLEFLIYFQGNSAPDKSGLPSDRFSAERTGGSVSTLTIQRTQQEDSAVYLCASSLAVRTDTQYFGPGTRLTVL.

J is TRBJ2-7 and V is TRBV20-1; D possibly corresponds to TRBD1 (5 bases). V gave up 0 bases and J gave up 0 bases, with 9 bases separating them. This CDR3 contains 14 residues. CDR1 and CDR2 from the germline V gene are DFQATT and SNEGSKA (reference sequence). CDR3: CSAREGESSYEQYF. The CDR3 bases are TGCAGTGCTAGAGAAGGGGAAAGCTCCTACGAGCAGTACTTC.

The V call is TRBV28, the J call TRBJ1-1, with TRBD1 matching 8 bases. J lost 7 bases, V lost 7 bases, and 8 bases had no gene match. The germline CDR1 and CDR2 sequences are MDHEN and SYDVKM. The CDR3 runs 13 residues. The CDR3 nucleotides are TGTGCCAGCACCGGGACAGGCGGCATTGAAGCTTTCTTT. Encoded protein: CASTGTGGIEAFF.